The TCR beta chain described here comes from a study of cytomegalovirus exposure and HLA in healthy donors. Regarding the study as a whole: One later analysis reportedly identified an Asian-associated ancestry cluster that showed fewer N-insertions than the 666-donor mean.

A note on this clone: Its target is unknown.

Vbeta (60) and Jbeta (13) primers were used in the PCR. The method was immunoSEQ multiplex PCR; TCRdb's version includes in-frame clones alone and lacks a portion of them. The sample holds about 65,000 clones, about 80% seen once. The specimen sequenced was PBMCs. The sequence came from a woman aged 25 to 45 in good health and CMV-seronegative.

This CDR3 is CASRRDSGNYGYTF. The CDR3 nucleotides are TGTGCCAGCAGGCGGGACAGTGGGAACTATGGCTACACCTTC. The chain combines TRBV6-1 with TRBJ1-2; 7 nucleotides align to TRBD1. The trim removed 6 bases at V and 2 bases at J, leaving 6 bases unmatched. Germline-derived CDR1 and CDR2 are MNHNS and SASEGT. The CDR3 spans 14 residues.